This T cell receptor beta chain comes out of a study of T cells in Graves' hyperthyroidism and ophthalmopathy. Overall study findings and caveats: Separation of ophthalmopathy from stable hyperthyroidism was achieved by a 13 V-J model.

The CDR3 loop spans 16 amino acids. Germline V CDR1 and CDR2: LNHDA, SQIVND (reference sequence). The V gene end was trimmed by 5 bases and the J gene end by 1 base; junction bases not matched to a gene: 6. As to this clonotype: Its target is unknown.

Amplified TCR beta CDR3 regions came from RNA transcripts. TCR CDR3 regions were first amplified by RT-PCR with HTBI primers. In TCRdb, the multiplex PCR reads were re-called with MiXCR into one record per CDR3 protein. Of a few hundred thousand distinct CDR3 sequences in the sample, approximately 17% are singletons; the top ten hold approximately 15%. Ophthalmopathy cases scored 3 or more on the Clinical Activity Score and 4 or more on NOSPECS grade, with duration below 3 months. Diagnoses were made from clinical symptoms, serum measures (thyroxine and TRAb), thyroid ultrasound and orbital computed tomography. Extraction of PBMCs used 10 ml of fresh peripheral blood.

This chain joins TRBV19 and TRBJ1-1; TRBD1 agrees at 11 bases. This clonotype originated in a woman aged 18-29 years with Graves' ophthalmopathy. The sample was blood. CDR3 nucleotide sequence: TGTGCCAGTAGTTTAGGACAGGGGGCCCAGAACACTGAAGCTTTCTTT. Protein sequence: CASSLGQGAQNTEAFF.